This record covers a single T cell receptor (beta chain). Its cognate antigen is unknown. Controls never had mood disorders and self-rated depressive symptoms at 5 or less. Data came from immunoSEQ multiplex PCR; TCRdb stores just in-frame clones and leaves some out. The data contain just over 20,000 clones, approximately 92% of them singletons. This entry comes from a study of untreated major depressive disorder. Germline loops: CDR1 LGHNA, CDR2 YNFKEQ. The CDR3 extends over 15 amino acids. The ends were cut back, 3 bases at V and 0 bases at J, with 9 bases in the middle. The study's findings and limits: All top five TRBV05-01 clones per subject were private clones.

The chain recombines TRBV4-2 with TRBJ1-3; D is undetermined. What was sequenced was CD4+ T cells from PBMCs. The receptor comes from a man aged 25-45 years in good health. The CDR3 region is CASSHEGSSGNTIYF. In nucleotides, the CDR3 is TGTGCCAGCAGCCATGAAGGGAGCTCTGGAAACACCATATATTTT.